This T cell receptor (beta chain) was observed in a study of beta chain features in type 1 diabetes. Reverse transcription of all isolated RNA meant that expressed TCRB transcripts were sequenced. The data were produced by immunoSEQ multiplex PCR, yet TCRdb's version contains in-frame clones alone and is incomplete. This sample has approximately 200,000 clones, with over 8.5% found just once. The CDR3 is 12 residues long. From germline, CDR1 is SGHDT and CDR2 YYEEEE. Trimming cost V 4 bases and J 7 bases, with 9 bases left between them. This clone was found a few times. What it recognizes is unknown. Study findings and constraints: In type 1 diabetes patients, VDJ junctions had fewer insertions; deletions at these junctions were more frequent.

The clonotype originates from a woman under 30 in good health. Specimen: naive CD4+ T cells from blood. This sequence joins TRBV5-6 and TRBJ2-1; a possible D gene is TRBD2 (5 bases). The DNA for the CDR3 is TGTGCCAGCAGCCCCACGGGGAATGAGCAGTTCTTC. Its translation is CASSPTGNEQFF.